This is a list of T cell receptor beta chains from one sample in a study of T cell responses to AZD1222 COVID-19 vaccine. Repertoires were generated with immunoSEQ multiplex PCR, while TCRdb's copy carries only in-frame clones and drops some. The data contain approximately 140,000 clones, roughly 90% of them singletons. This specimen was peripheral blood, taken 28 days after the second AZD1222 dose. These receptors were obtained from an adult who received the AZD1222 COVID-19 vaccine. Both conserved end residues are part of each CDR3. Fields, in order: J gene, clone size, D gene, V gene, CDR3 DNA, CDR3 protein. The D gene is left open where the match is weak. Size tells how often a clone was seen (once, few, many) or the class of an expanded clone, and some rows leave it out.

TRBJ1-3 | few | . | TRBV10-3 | TGTGCCATCAGTGGAGTTGGGAGAACTGGAAACACCATATATTTT | CAISGVGRTGNTIYF
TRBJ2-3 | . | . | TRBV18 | TGTGCCAGCTCACCACCTGGCGGGGATACGCAGTATTTT | CASSPPGGDTQYF
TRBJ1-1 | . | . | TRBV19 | TGTGCCAGTACCACCTTTGGGGGGGGCGCTTTCTTT | CASTTFGGGAFF
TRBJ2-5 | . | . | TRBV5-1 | TGCGCCAGCAGCTTTGGGGAGACCCAGTACTTC | CASSFGETQYF
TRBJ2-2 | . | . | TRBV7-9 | TGTGCCAGCAGCTTAGGTTATACCGGGGAGCTGTTTTTT | CASSLGYTGELFF
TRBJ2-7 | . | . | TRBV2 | TGTGCCAGCAACGTCGGGGGAAGTGTGGACGAGCAGTACTTC | CASNVGGSVDEQYF
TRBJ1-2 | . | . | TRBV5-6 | TGTGCCAGCAGCTCCCGCCAAGGCCCATATGGCTACACCTTC | CASSSRQGPYGYTF
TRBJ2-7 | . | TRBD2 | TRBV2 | TGTGCCAGCAGTGAACAGGGACTACCTTCCTACGAGCAGTACTTC | CASSEQGLPSYEQYF
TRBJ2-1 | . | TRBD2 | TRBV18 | TGTGCCAGCTCACCACAGACTAGCGGGAGGTCAAATGAGCAGTTCTTC | CASSPQTSGRSNEQFF
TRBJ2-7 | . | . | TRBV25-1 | TGTGCCAGCAGTGACGGGGGCCCCTACGAGCAGTACTTC | CASSDGGPYEQYF
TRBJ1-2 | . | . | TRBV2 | TGTGCCAGCTCGGCAGTCAACTATGGCTACACCTTC | CASSAVNYGYTF